This T cell receptor (beta chain) is drawn from a study of glioma-infiltrating T cells. Amplification of TCR alpha and beta CDR3 regions from RNA used iRepertoire nested multiplex PCR. Each CDR3 protein gets one entry after TCRdb re-called the multiplex PCR reads with MiXCR. The repertoire holds about 380,000 distinct CDR3 sequences, with approximately 42% as singletons. With V trimmed by 5 bases and J by 7 bases, 7 bases remained unmatched. This CDR3 region has 14 residues. CDR1 and CDR2 from the germline V gene are MDHEN and SYDVKM. In this sample, this clonotype turned up many times. This clonotype was obtained from a human donor with low-grade glioma or glioblastoma, undergoing nonglioma brain surgery, or in good health (not recorded which). Sequenced material: glioma tissue, nonneoplastic brain tissue, or PBMCs (not recorded which). The chain has TRBV28 and TRBJ1-5; TRBD1 aligns across 8 bases. CDR3 amino acids: CASSRTGLGQPQHF. Written as DNA, the CDR3 is TGTGCCAGCAGTCGGACAGGGCTGGGCCAGCCCCAGCATTTT.